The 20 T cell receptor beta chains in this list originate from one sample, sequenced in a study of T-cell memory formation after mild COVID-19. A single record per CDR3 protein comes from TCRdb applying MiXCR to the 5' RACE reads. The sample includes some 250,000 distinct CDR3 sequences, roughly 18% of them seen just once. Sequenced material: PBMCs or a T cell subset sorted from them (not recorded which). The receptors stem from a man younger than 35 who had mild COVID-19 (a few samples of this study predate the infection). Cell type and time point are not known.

CDR3 region: CASSFWEKETQYF. CDR3 sequence (DNA): TGTGCCAGCAGCTTTTGGGAGAAAGAGACCCAGTACTTC. The gene calls are TRBV7-6 and TRBJ2-5; perhaps TRBD2 as D (5 bases). Germline lookup yields CDR1 SGHVS and CDR2 FNYEAQ. The CDR3 consists of 13 residues. Between the trimmed V and J ends, which lost 3 bases and 3 bases, there was a span of 8 bases.

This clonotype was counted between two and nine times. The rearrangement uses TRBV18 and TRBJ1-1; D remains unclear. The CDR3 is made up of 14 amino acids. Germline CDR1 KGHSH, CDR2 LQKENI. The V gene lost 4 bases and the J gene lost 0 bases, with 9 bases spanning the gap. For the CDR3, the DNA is TGTGCCAGCTCACTTGCCATTTTGAACACTGAAGCTTTCTTT. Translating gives CASSLAILNTEAFF.

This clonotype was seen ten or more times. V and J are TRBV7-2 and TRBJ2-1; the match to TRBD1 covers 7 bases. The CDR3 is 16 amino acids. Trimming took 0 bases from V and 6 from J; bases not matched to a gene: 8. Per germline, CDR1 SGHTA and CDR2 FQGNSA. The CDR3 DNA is TGTGCCAGCAGCTTAGCCGGGACAGCGGTGGGCAATGAGCAGTTCTTC. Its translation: CASSLAGTAVGNEQFF. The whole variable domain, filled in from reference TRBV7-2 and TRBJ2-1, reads GAGVSQSPSNKVTEKGKDVELRCDPISGHTALYWYRQSLGQGLEFLIYFQGNSAPDKSGLPSDRFSAERTGGSVSTLTIQRTQQEDSAVYLCASSLAGTAVGNEQFFGPGTRLTVL.

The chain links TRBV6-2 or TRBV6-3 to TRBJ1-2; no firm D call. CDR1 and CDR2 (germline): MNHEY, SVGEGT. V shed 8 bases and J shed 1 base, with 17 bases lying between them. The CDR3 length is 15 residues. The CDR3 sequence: CASSPGGLDNYGYTF. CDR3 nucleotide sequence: TGTGCCAGCTCCCCCGGCGGGTTGGATAACTATGGCTACACCTTC.

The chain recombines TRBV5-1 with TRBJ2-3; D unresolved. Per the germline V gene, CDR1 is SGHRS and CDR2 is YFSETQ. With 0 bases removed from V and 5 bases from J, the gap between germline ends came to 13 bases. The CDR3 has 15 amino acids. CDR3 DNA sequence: TGCGCCAGCAGCTTGGCCGTCAGTATAGGAGATACGCAGTATTTT. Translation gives CASSLAVSIGDTQYF.

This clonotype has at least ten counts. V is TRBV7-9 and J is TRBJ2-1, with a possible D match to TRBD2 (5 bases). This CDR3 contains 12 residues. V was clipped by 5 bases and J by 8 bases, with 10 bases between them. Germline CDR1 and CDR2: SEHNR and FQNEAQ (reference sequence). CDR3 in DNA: TGTGCCAGCAGCGCCCCCGGGGATGAGCAGTTCTTC. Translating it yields CASSAPGDEQFF.

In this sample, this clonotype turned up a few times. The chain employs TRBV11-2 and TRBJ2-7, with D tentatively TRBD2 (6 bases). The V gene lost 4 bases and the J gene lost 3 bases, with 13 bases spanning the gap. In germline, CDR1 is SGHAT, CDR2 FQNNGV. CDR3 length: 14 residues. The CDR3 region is CASSSLRGFYEQYF. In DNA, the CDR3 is TGTGCCAGCAGCTCGCTCCGGGGGTTCTACGAGCAGTACTTC.

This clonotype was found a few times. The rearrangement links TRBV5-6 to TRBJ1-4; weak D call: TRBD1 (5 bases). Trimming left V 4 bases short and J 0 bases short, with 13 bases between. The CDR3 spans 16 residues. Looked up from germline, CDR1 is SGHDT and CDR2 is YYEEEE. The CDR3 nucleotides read TGTGCCAGCAGCGCTTACAGGCTTTCAACTAATGAAAAACTGTTTTTT. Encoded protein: CASSAYRLSTNEKLFF.

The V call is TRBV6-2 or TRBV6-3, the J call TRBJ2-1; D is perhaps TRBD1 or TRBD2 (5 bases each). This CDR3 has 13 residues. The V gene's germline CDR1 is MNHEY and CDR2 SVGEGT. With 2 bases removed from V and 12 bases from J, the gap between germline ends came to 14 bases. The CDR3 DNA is TGTGCCAGCAGTTACCGGACGGGGCTTGGGCAGTTCTTC. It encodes CASSYRTGLGQFF.

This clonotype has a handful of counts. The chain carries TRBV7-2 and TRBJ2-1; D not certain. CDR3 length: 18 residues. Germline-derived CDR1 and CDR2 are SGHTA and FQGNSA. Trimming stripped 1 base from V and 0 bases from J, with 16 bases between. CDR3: CASSLEKTRALSYNEQFF. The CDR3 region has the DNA TGTGCCAGCAGCTTAGAGAAAACGCGCGCCCTCTCCTACAATGAGCAGTTCTTC.

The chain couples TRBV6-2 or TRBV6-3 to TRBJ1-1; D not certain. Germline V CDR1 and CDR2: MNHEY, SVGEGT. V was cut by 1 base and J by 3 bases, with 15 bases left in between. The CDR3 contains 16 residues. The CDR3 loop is CASSYLTGGMDTEAFF. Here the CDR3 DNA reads TGTGCCAGCAGTTACTTGACGGGAGGCATGGACACTGAAGCTTTCTTT.

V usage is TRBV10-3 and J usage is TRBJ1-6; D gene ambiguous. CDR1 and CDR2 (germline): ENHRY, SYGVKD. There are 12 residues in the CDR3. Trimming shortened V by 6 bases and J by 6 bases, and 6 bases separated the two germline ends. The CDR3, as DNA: TGTGCCATCAGCGCCGCTAATTCACCCCTCCACTTT. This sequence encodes CAISAANSPLHF.

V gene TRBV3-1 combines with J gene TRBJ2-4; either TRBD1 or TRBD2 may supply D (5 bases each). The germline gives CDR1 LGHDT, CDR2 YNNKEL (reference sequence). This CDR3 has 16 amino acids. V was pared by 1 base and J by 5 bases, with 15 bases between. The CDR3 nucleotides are TGTGCCAGCAGCCAAGGGCCCCGGGACGGTCAAAACATTCAGTACTTC. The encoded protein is CASSQGPRDGQNIQYF.

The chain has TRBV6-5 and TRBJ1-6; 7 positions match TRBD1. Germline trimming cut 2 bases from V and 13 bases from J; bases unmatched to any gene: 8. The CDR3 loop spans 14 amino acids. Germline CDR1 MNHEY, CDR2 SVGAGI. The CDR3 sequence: CASSYGTDRRPLHF. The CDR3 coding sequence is TGTGCCAGCAGTTACGGGACAGACCGACGGCCCCTCCACTTT.

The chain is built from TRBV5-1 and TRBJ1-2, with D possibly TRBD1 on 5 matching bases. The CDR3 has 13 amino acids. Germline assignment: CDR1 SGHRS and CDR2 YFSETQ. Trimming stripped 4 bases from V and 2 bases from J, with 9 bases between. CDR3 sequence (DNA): TGCGCCAGCAGCCCGGAGGGGAACTATGGCTACACCTTC. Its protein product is CASSPEGNYGYTF. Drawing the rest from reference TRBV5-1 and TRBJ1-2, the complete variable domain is KAGVTQTPRYLIKTRGQQVTLSCSPISGHRSVSWYQQTPGQGLQFLFEYFSETQRNKGNFPGRFSGRQFSNSRSEMNVSTLELGDSALYLCASSPEGNYGYTFGSGTRLTVV.

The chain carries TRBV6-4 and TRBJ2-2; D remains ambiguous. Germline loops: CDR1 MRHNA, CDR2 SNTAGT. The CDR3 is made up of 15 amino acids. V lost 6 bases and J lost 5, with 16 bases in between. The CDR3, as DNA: TGTGCCAGCAGCAAGAGCGACGGCCATACCGGGGAGCTGTTTTTT. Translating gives CASSKSDGHTGELFF.

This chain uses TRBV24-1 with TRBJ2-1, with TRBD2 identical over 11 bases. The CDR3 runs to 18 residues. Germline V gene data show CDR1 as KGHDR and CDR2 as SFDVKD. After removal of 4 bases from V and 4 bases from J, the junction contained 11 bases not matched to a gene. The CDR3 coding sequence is TGTGCCACCAGTGACCCGTCCCTAACTAGCGGGGGATACAATGAGCAGTTCTTC. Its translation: CATSDPSLTSGGYNEQFF.

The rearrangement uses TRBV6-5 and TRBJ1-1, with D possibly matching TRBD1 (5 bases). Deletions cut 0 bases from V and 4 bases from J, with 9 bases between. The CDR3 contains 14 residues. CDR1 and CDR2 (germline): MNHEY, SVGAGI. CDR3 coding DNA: TGTGCCAGCAGTTACTCGAGGGGAGTCACTGAAGCTTTCTTT. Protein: CASSYSRGVTEAFF.

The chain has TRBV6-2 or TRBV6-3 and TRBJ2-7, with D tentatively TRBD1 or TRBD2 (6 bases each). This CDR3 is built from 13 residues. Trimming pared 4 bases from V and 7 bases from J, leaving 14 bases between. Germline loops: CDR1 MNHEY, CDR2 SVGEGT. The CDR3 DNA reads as TGTGCCAGCAGTTGGGGGGCCCCCAGGGAGCAGTACTTC. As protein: CASSWGAPREQYF.

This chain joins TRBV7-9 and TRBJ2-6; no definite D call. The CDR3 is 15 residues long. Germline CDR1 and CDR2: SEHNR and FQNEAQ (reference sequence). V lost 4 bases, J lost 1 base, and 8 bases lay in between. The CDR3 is CASSSRASGANVLTF. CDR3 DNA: TGTGCCAGCAGCTCCCGGGCTTCTGGGGCCAACGTCCTGACTTTC.